Listed below are T cell receptor beta chains from one sample, sequenced in a study of response to subunit inactivated influenza vaccine. A single record per CDR3 protein comes from TCRdb applying MiXCR to the RT-PCR reads. Of more than 500,000 distinct CDR3 sequences detected, about 11% appear once; the ten largest clones hold 8% to 13%. The same sample was also used in a study of T cells expressing NK-cell markers.

Source: PBMCs from blood, taken on the day of vaccination. These receptors were obtained from a man aged 50 to 59 who received an inactivated influenza vaccine. The CDR3 runs from the conserved cysteine through the conserved F or W. Each record gives: clone size, D gene, J gene, V gene, CDR3 length, CDR3 DNA, CDR3 protein. D genes are given only for firm matches. The size of a clone is reported for some rows only, either as once, few or many, or as a class for expanded clones.

>few|-|TRBJ1-2|TRBV29-1|11
TGCAGCACGCTATGGCGGGATGGCTACACCTTC
CSTLWRDGYTF
>-|-|TRBJ2-1|TRBV6-2/TRBV6-3|13
TGTGCCAGCAGCCGGGACATGATCAATGAGCAGTTCTTC
CASSRDMINEQFF
>-|-|TRBJ1-6|TRBV20-1|17
TGCAGTGCCCAACCATTGGGAGGGGGAGGTAATAATTCACCCCTCCACTTT
CSAQPLGGGGNNSPLHF
>few|-|TRBJ1-1|TRBV29-1|14
TGCAGCGCCCGGAGGGGGGGCGCGGGCACTGAAGCTTTCTTT
CSARRGGAGTEAFF
>-|TRBD2|TRBJ2-1|TRBV7-2|15
TGTGCCAGCAGCTATAGCGGGGGGGCATTCAATGAGCAGTTCTTC
CASSYSGGAFNEQFF
>few|TRBD1|TRBJ2-1|TRBV2|14
TGTGCCAGCATTGATGGGCAGGGGGCGCTTGGGCAGTTCTTC
CASIDGQGALGQFF
>few|-|TRBJ1-2|TRBV9|16
TGTGCCAGCAGCGTATCTCGTAGGATTTCTGACTATGGCTACACCTTC
CASSVSRRISDYGYTF
>few|-|TRBJ1-2|TRBV14|12
TGTGCCAGCAGTCCGGGCAGATCTGGCTACACCTTC
CASSPGRSGYTF
>-|TRBD1|TRBJ2-7|TRBV20-1|13
TGCAGTGCTAGAAACAGGGGATGGTACGAGCAGTACTTC
CSARNRGWYEQYF
>-|-|TRBJ1-6|TRBV27|15
TGTGCCAGCCGAAGCTGGGACGGAAATAATTCACCCCTCCACTTT
CASRSWDGNNSPLHF
>many|TRBD1|TRBJ2-1|TRBV24-1|15
TGTGCCACCGCGAAAGGGACAGGAAATTACAATGAGCAGTTCTTC
CATAKGTGNYNEQFF
>-|-|TRBJ2-7|TRBV21-1|15
TGTGCCAGCAGCAAAGTTTGGGACAGGGGGCACGAGCAGTACTTC
CASSKVWDRGHEQYF
>few|-|TRBJ2-5|TRBV5-1|12
TGCGCCAGCAGCTTGTCGGGGGCGACCCAGTACTTC
CASSLSGATQYF
>few|-|TRBJ2-7|TRBV6-2/TRBV6-3|15
TGTGCCAGCAGTTACCATCCTAGCAGGTGGAACGAGCAGTACTTC
CASSYHPSRWNEQYF
>-|TRBD2|TRBJ2-1|TRBV5-1|15
TGCGCCAGCAGCTTGGGCTCTAGCGGGGGGGCTGAGCAGTTCTTC
CASSLGSSGGAEQFF
>few|-|TRBJ1-1|TRBV2|14
TGTGCCAGCAGTGAAGCGGGGGGGCGCGTTGAAGCTTTCTTT
CASSEAGGRVEAFF
>few|TRBD1|TRBJ2-7|TRBV5-1|16
TGCGCCAGCAGCCCTAAAACCGGGGGACAGGGCTACGAGCAGTACTTC
CASSPKTGGQGYEQYF
>-|TRBD2|TRBJ2-5|TRBV4-3|15
TGCGCCAGCAGCCAAGACCGGGGGGGGAGGGAGACCCAGTACTTC
CASSQDRGGRETQYF
>-|-|TRBJ2-1|TRBV15|16
TGTGCCACCAGCAGGACTCAATCAGTGGGGGGCAATGAGCAGTTCTTC
CATSRTQSVGGNEQFF
>few|-|TRBJ2-3|TRBV5-1|14
TGCGCCAGCCGACAGGAGTGGGGCACAGATACGCAGTATTTT
CASRQEWGTDTQYF
>few|-|TRBJ2-3|TRBV28|12
TGTGCCAGCAGCATTGGACAGAATAGCATGTATTTT
CASSIGQNSMYF
>-|TRBD1|TRBJ1-5|TRBV20-1|14
TGCAGTGCTAGAGACGGGACAGGGGTGCGGCCCCAGCATTTT
CSARDGTGVRPQHF
>few|-|TRBJ2-1|TRBV5-1|13
TGCGCCAGCAGCTCTAGCGAGACTAATGAGCAGTTCTTC
CASSSSETNEQFF
>few|-|TRBJ2-7|TRBV5-1|13
TGCGCCAGCAGCTTGGATGGACACTACGAGCAGTACTTC
CASSLDGHYEQYF
>-|TRBD1|TRBJ1-2|TRBV18|15
TGTGCCAGCTCACCCCTGGACAGGGCGAACTATGGCTACACCTTC
CASSPLDRANYGYTF
>few|-|TRBJ2-7|TRBV3-1|13
TGTGCCAGCAGCCATCCACCGACCTACGAGCAGTACTTC
CASSHPPTYEQYF
>-|-|TRBJ2-5|TRBV20-1|14
TGCAGTGCTAGAAACACCGGGAGCCAAGAGACCCAGTACTTC
CSARNTGSQETQYF
>few|-|TRBJ2-4|TRBV4-3|19
TGCGCCAGCAGCCGCCAAGCAGGGGCAGACCAACTAGCCAAAAACATTCAGTACTTC
CASSRQAGADQLAKNIQYF
>-|-|TRBJ2-5|TRBV10-3|13
TGTGCCATCAGTGAGCAGGGGAGAGAGACCCAGTACTTC
CAISEQGRETQYF
>few|-|TRBJ2-2|TRBV27|13
TGTGCCAGCAGTGGACAGCACACCGGGGAGCTGTTTTTT
CASSGQHTGELFF
>-|-|TRBJ2-7|TRBV4-1|14
TGCGCCAGCAGCCAAGAGTCGGGGCCCCTGGAGCAGTACTTC
CASSQESGPLEQYF
>-|-|TRBJ2-1|TRBV4-1|16
TGCGCCAGCAGCCAAGATGACGGGCTTTATGGCAATGAGCAGTTCTTC
CASSQDDGLYGNEQFF
>-|TRBD2|TRBJ2-1|TRBV20-1|14
TGCAGTGCCGCACTAGCGGGATACTACAATGAGCAGTTCTTC
CSAALAGYYNEQFF
>few|TRBD2|TRBJ2-1|TRBV7-2|16
TGTGCCAGCAGCCCGAGGGGCGGGAGGGCCAGCAATGAGCAGTTCTTC
CASSPRGGRASNEQFF
>many|TRBD2|TRBJ2-1|TRBV7-2|16
TGTGCCAGCAGCCGAGGACTAGCGGGGGGTTACAATGAGCAGTTCTTC
CASSRGLAGGYNEQFF
>-|-|TRBJ2-6|TRBV4-1|17
TGCGCCAGCAGCCAGGGGTCGACGCGCTCTGGGGCCAACGTCCTGACTTTC
CASSQGSTRSGANVLTF
>few|-|TRBJ2-5|TRBV28|13
TGTGCCAGCAGTAAGCCAGATAAAGAGACCCAGTACTTC
CASSKPDKETQYF
>-|-|TRBJ1-5|TRBV5-8|15
TGTGCCAGCAGCCCGGATGGGTTGGCGAATCAGCCCCAGCATTTT
CASSPDGLANQPQHF
>few|-|TRBJ1-4|TRBV7-9|13
TGTGCCAGCAGCTACGGACGAGAGCATAAACTGTTTTTT
CASSYGREHKLFF
>few|-|TRBJ2-3|TRBV27|18
TGTGCCAGCAGTTTAAGGCTAAGGAGGGCTACTAGCACAGATACGCAGTATTTT
CASSLRLRRATSTDTQYF
>few|-|TRBJ2-6|TRBV20-1|13
TGCAGTGCCAGGCCAGCGTCTGCCAACGTCCTGACTTTC
CSARPASANVLTF
>many|-|TRBJ2-1|TRBV29-1|13
TGCAGCGTCGGCCGGGACCTTCAGGCTGAGCAGTTCTTC
CSVGRDLQAEQFF
>-|TRBD1|TRBJ1-2|TRBV12-3/TRBV12-4|14
TGTGCCAGCAGTTTAGCACAGGGGCCATATGGCTACACCTTC
CASSLAQGPYGYTF
>-|-|TRBJ2-2|TRBV11-3|15
TGTGCCAGCAGCCCGTCGGGACAGAACACCGGGGAGCTGTTTTTT
CASSPSGQNTGELFF
>-|TRBD1|TRBJ2-5|TRBV24-1|12
TGTGCCACCAGTCCTCAGGGGGTGACCCAGTACTTC
CATSPQGVTQYF
>-|-|TRBJ2-5|TRBV20-1|13
TGCAGTGCTAGAGATTCCCTCCCAGAGACCCAGTACTTC
CSARDSLPETQYF
>few|-|TRBJ2-2|TRBV12-5|14
TGTGCTAGTGGTTTAAATATAAACACCGGGGAGCTGTTTTTT
CASGLNINTGELFF
>-|TRBD1|TRBJ1-5|TRBV6-2/TRBV6-3|13
TGTGCCAGCAGGAATACAGGGGTCGAGCCCCAGCATTTT
CASRNTGVEPQHF
>-|TRBD2|TRBJ2-3|TRBV5-5|15
TGTGCCAGCACCCGAGGGGCGGGGAGGGGAGATACGCAGTATTTT
CASTRGAGRGDTQYF
>many|-|TRBJ2-7|TRBV7-9|13
TGTGCCAGCAGCTTACCGGGATTTAGGGAGCAGTACTTC
CASSLPGFREQYF
>-|-|TRBJ1-1|TRBV29-1|13
TGCAGCGTGTGGGGGACCGGGAACACTGAAGCTTTCTTT
CSVWGTGNTEAFF
>many|TRBD1|TRBJ2-3|TRBV28|14
TGTGCCAGCAGCCCGACAGGGCGCACAGATACGCAGTATTTT
CASSPTGRTDTQYF
>many|-|TRBJ2-2|TRBV27|14
TGCGCCAGCAGCTTGAGTCTGAACACCGGGGAGCTGTTTTTT
CASSLSLNTGELFF
>-|TRBD1|TRBJ2-3|TRBV5-1|15
TGCGCCAGCAGCCCGGGACAGGCGGTTGGAGATACGCAGTATTTT
CASSPGQAVGDTQYF
>-|-|TRBJ2-3|TRBV15|13
TGTGCCACCAGCAGTGAACGGACAGATACGCAGTATTTT
CATSSERTDTQYF
>-|-|TRBJ1-1|TRBV30|13
TGTGCCTGGGCCATGTACGGAAACACTGAAGCTTTCTTT
CAWAMYGNTEAFF
>few|TRBD1|TRBJ1-1|TRBV4-2|16
TGTGCCAGCAGACCTAACCCGGGACAGGGAAACACTGAAGCTTTCTTT
CASRPNPGQGNTEAFF
>-|TRBD2|TRBJ2-7|TRBV28|14
TGTGCCAGCAGGGCGACTAGCGGGAGGGCCGAGCAGTACTTC
CASRATSGRAEQYF
>many|-|TRBJ1-1|TRBV29-1|12
TGCAGCGTAGAGGGGGAAAATGCTTTCGCTTTCTTT
CSVEGENAFAFF